These T cell receptor beta chains were read from a single sample in a study of blood T cell repertoires in COVID-19. The method was immunoSEQ multiplex PCR; TCRdb's version includes in-frame clones alone and lacks a portion of them. Of more than 200,000 clones in the sample, roughly 90% were seen once. The specimen sequenced was PBMCs or T cells enriched from blood (not recorded which). These receptors were taken from a woman in her 30s who had recovered from COVID-19. The CDR3 runs from the conserved cysteine through the conserved F or W. The D gene is left open where the match is weak. Clone size is shown for a subset of rows, as once, few, many or a class of expanded clone.

TRBV12-3/TRBV12-4	TRBD1	TRBJ1-2	NA	CASSQGPHGYTF	TGTGCCAGCTCACAGGGGCCGCACGGCTACACCTTC
TRBV9	TRBD1	TRBJ1-3	NA	CASSVGQGALGNTIYF	TGTGCCAGCAGCGTAGGCCAGGGGGCGCTTGGAAACACCATATATTTT
TRBV27	TRBD1	TRBJ1-5	NA	CASSLRGQGSQPQHF	TGTGCCAGCAGTTTAAGGGGACAGGGAAGTCAGCCCCAGCATTTT
TRBV28	NA	TRBJ1-6	NA	CASSLVSSYNSPLHF	TGTGCCAGCAGTTTAGTTAGCTCCTATAATTCACCCCTCCACTTT
TRBV4-3	TRBD1	TRBJ2-5	NA	CASSQDPLRTGQETQYF	TGCGCCAGCAGCCAAGATCCCCTGAGGACAGGCCAAGAGACCCAGTACTTC
TRBV27	TRBD1	TRBJ1-4	NA	CASSPGWTGSEKLFF	TGTGCCAGCAGCCCAGGCTGGACAGGGTCAGAAAAACTGTTTTTT
TRBV23-1	TRBD2	TRBJ2-3	NA	CASSPVLSPTHGTSGSPDTQYF	TGCGCCAGCAGTCCCGTCCTCAGCCCCACCCACGGGACTAGCGGGAGCCCAGATACGCAGTATTTT
TRBV6-5	NA	TRBJ1-1	few	CASRRQGENTEAFF	TGTGCCAGCCGGCGGCAGGGTGAGAACACTGAAGCTTTCTTT
TRBV7-9	NA	TRBJ2-2	NA	CASRIATLAAKNTGELFF	TGTGCCAGCAGAATAGCGACCTTAGCGGCGAAGAACACCGGGGAGCTGTTTTTT
TRBV7-6	TRBD2	TRBJ2-1	NA	CASSRTSGRDSEQFF	TGTGCCAGCAGCCGAACTAGCGGGAGGGACTCTGAGCAGTTCTTC
TRBV9	NA	TRBJ2-2	NA	CASSVVGTGTGELFF	TGTGCCAGCAGCGTAGTCGGCACGGGCACCGGGGAGCTGTTTTTT
TRBV7-2	NA	TRBJ2-2	NA	CASSLVNTNTGELFF	TGTGCCAGCAGCTTAGTAAATACTAACACCGGGGAGCTGTTTTTT
TRBV20-1	TRBD1	TRBJ1-1	NA	CSASSRRGLSEAFF	TGCAGTGCTAGTTCGCGCAGGGGGCTCTCTGAAGCTTTCTTT
TRBV18	TRBD1	TRBJ1-1	NA	CASSPLEGAQMNTEAFF	TGTGCCAGCTCACCGTTAGAGGGGGCGCAGATGAACACTGAAGCTTTCTTT
TRBV6-2/TRBV6-3	TRBD1	TRBJ1-5	NA	CASSWGQQNSNQPQHF	TGTGCCAGCAGTTGGGGACAGCAGAATAGCAATCAGCCCCAGCATTTT
TRBV2	NA	TRBJ1-2	once	CASSEGTASYGYTF	TGTGCCAGCAGTGAAGGGACAGCCTCATATGGCTACACCTTC
TRBV24-1	NA	TRBJ1-3	NA	CATSDSQGSGNTIYF	TGTGCCACCAGTGACTCACAGGGTTCAGGAAACACCATATATTTT
TRBV13	NA	TRBJ1-2	once	CASSLGPGSNYGYTF	TGTGCCAGCAGCTTAGGACCAGGGTCTAACTATGGCTACACCTTC
TRBV3-1/TRBV3-2	NA	TRBJ2-7	NA	CASSLRDSEQYF	TGTGCCAGCAGCCTCCGAGACAGCGAGCAGTACTTC
TRBV28	TRBD1	TRBJ1-2	NA	CASRRTGGAYYGYTF	TGTGCCAGCAGGAGGACAGGGGGCGCCTACTATGGCTACACCTTC
TRBV7-2	NA	TRBJ1-2	NA	CASSLGRNNGYTF	TGTGCCAGCAGCTTAGGGCGGAATAATGGCTACACCTTC
TRBV27	NA	TRBJ1-1	NA	CASSLGRGGFPNTEAFF	TGTGCCAGCAGTTTAGGCCGGGGGGGCTTTCCGAACACTGAAGCTTTCTTT
TRBV18	NA	TRBJ1-4	few	CASSPQTTTNEKLFF	TGTGCCAGCTCACCACAGACTACAACTAATGAAAAACTGTTTTTT
TRBV28	NA	TRBJ1-1	NA	CASSLQGLARTEAFF	TGTGCCAGCAGTTTACAGGGCCTGGCGCGCACTGAAGCTTTCTTT
TRBV9	TRBD1	TRBJ1-1	few	CASSVPSGGATGTEAFF	TGTGCCAGCAGCGTACCCTCAGGGGGCGCTACGGGCACTGAAGCTTTCTTT
TRBV25-1	TRBD1	TRBJ2-7	NA	CASSGSDRGQYEQYF	TGTGCCAGCAGTGGGTCGGACAGGGGGCAATACGAGCAGTACTTC
TRBV5-5	TRBD1	TRBJ1-2	NA	CASSPTGGTYGYTF	TGTGCCAGCAGCCCGACAGGGGGAACCTATGGCTACACCTTC
TRBV7-9	NA	TRBJ1-1	NA	CASSFRENTEAFF	TGTGCCAGCAGCTTTCGGGAGAACACTGAAGCTTTCTTT
TRBV2	NA	TRBJ2-7	NA	CASSNLRGISAYEQYF	TGTGCCAGCAGCAACCTGCGGGGAATCAGCGCCTACGAGCAGTACTTC
TRBV27	NA	TRBJ2-1	NA	CASSPGYQPSYNEQFF	TGTGCCAGCTCACCAGGCTACCAACCGAGTTACAATGAGCAGTTCTTC
TRBV5-1	NA	TRBJ1-4	NA	CASSLDSGLNEKLFF	TGCGCCAGCAGCTTGGATTCAGGGCTTAATGAAAAACTGTTTTTT
TRBV7-8	NA	TRBJ2-1	NA	CASSLESSYNEQFF	TGTGCCAGCAGCTTAGAGAGCTCCTACAATGAGCAGTTCTTC
TRBV7-2	NA	TRBJ2-3	once	CASSSSRAIRTDTQYF	TGTGCCAGCAGCTCCTCCCGAGCGATTCGTACAGATACGCAGTATTTT
TRBV4-1	TRBD2	TRBJ2-1	NA	CASSPTQREGLFF	TGCGCCAGCAGCCCCACCCAGCGGGAGGGCCTGTTCTTC
TRBV19	TRBD1	TRBJ1-1	once	CASSEVAGGRTEAFF	TGTGCCAGTTCCGAAGTGGCAGGGGGCCGGACTGAAGCTTTCTTT
TRBV28	TRBD1	TRBJ1-5	NA	CASRVTGVQPQHF	TGTGCCAGCAGGGTTACAGGGGTTCAGCCCCAGCATTTT
TRBV28	NA	TRBJ1-5	NA	CASSRELGVNQPQHF	TGTGCCAGCAGCCGCGAGCTAGGGGTCAATCAGCCCCAGCATTTT
TRBV28	TRBD1	TRBJ1-2	NA	CASTIGTDYGYTF	TGTGCCAGCACCATAGGGACAGATTATGGCTACACCTTC
TRBV2	TRBD1	TRBJ1-2	NA	CASSPRDRTNYGYTF	TGTGCCAGCAGTCCCCGGGACAGAACTAACTATGGCTACACCTTC
TRBV9	NA	TRBJ1-1	NA	CASSVVGVGGTEAFF	TGTGCCAGCAGCGTAGTAGGGGTAGGGGGAACTGAAGCTTTCTTT